These 17 T cell receptor beta chains originate from one sample sequenced in a study of T cells in women clearing cervical HPV infection. Profiling relied on immunoSEQ multiplex PCR, and the TCRdb table lists in-frame clones only, not all of them. The specimen's table records about 32,000 clones. The sequenced material came from blood buffy coat. The receptors shown here come from a woman between 18 and 69 years old with a cervical HPV16 infection that either progressed to CIN3+ or cleared (not recorded which).

As concerns this clone: The observed sequence ends 3 residues before the CDR3 terminus, with the missing tail filled in from the germline J gene. V usage is TRBV5-4 and J usage is TRBJ1-1, with D possibly being TRBD1 (6 bases). This CDR3 spans 14 amino acids. The germline gives CDR1 SGHNT, CDR2 YYREEE (reference sequence). Between the trimmed V and J ends, which lost 4 bases and 4 bases, there was a span of 14 bases. CDR3 loop: CASSTQTGGTEAFF. Partial CDR3 DNA: TGTGCCAGCAGCACCCAGACAGGAGGCACTGAA.

As concerns this clone: The read terminates 3 residues ahead of where the CDR3 ends, so the germline J gene completes it. The chain carries TRBV20-1 and TRBJ2-1, with 8 nucleotides matching TRBD2. The germline CDR1 and CDR2 sequences are DFQATT and SNEGSKA (reference sequence). This CDR3 spans 15 amino acids. The J segment lost 6 bases and the V segment lost 0 bases, leaving 7 bases of the junction unmatched. CDR3 protein: CSARDSREGFNEQFF. Partial CDR3 DNA: TGCAGTGCTAGAGACAGCCGGGAGGGGTTCAATGAG.

Note on this clone: The CDR3 is cut off 3 residues early in the read; its end comes from the germline J gene. The chain carries TRBV5-1 and TRBJ2-2; D unclear. The CDR3 sequence is 17 residues long. The V and J ends lost 3 bases and 1 base respectively, with 16 bases between them. Germline V gene lookup returns CDR1 SGHRS and CDR2 YFSETQ. CDR3 sequence: CASSSLNSKVNTGELFF. Partial CDR3 DNA: TGCGCCAGCAGCTCCCTAAACAGCAAAGTGAACACCGGGGAG.

CDR3: CASSLVHGENNEQFF. The part of the CDR3 DNA that was read is TGTGCCAGCAGCTTAGTACACGGGGAGAACAATGAG. V usage is TRBV7-2 and J usage is TRBJ2-1, with a possible D match to TRBD2 (5 bases). With the read ending 3 residues before the CDR3 end, the germline J gene is used to fill in that end. CDR1 SGHTA and CDR2 FQGNSA come from the germline V gene. Trimming cost V 1 base and J 5 bases, with 12 bases left between them. The CDR3 extends over 15 amino acids.

On this clone: The read terminates 3 residues ahead of where the CDR3 ends, so the germline J gene completes it. The chain joins TRBV5-4 to TRBJ2-3; weak D call: TRBD2 (5 bases). Germline V lookup: CDR1 SGHNT, CDR2 YYREEE (reference sequence). The CDR3 spans 11 residues. V was pared by 4 bases and J by 8 bases, with 8 bases between. The sequenced CDR3 bases are TGTGCCAGCAGCGCACTAGGTACG. Translation: CASSALGT. The full CDR3 protein reads CASSALGTQYF.

About this clone itself: The CDR3 end is not reached by the read, which stops 3 residues before it; the germline J gene fills it in. This sequence joins TRBV2 and TRBJ1-1; 10 bases agree with TRBD1. The trim removed 9 bases at V and 0 bases at J, leaving 7 bases unmatched. Germline V gene lookup returns CDR1 SNHLY and CDR2 FYNNEI. This CDR3 contains 15 residues. Partial CDR3 DNA: TGTGCCAGTTCCGGGACAGGGGCCGTGAACACTGAA. Its translation is CASSGTGAVNTE. The entire CDR3 protein reads CASSGTGAVNTEAFF.

Considering frequency, this clone is medium-sized. The DNA ends 3 residues before the CDR3 does, and the rest of the CDR3 is filled in from the germline J gene. The V call is TRBV12-3 or TRBV12-4, the J call TRBJ2-5, with 13 bases that match TRBD2. Unmatched junction bases numbered 10, after V lost 3 bases and J lost 0 bases. The CDR3 runs 19 residues. The sequenced CDR3 bases are TGTGCCAGCAGTTTCTACGAAACTAGCGGGGGGGCCTACCAAGAGACC. Residues: CASSFYETSGGAYQET. The entire CDR3 protein is CASSFYETSGGAYQETQYF.

To note about this clone: The read finishes 3 residues shy of the CDR3 end, and the germline J gene is used to complete it. The chain joins TRBV30 to TRBJ2-1; TRBD1 matches at 8 bases. Trimming cost V 4 bases and J 2 bases; bases outside gene matches: 4. The germline gives CDR1 GTSNPN, CDR2 SVGIG (reference sequence). The CDR3 totals 14 residues. CDR3 bases read: TGTGCCTGGAACCAGGGGGCCACCTACAATGAG. The encoded protein is CAWNQGATYNE. The whole CDR3 region reads CAWNQGATYNEQFF.

The CDR3 DNA, read in part, is TGTGCCAGCAGTGACGGGGGGGACACCGGGGAG. Protein sequence: CASSDGGDTGE. The complete CDR3 reads CASSDGGDTGELFF. This chain links TRBV6-4 with TRBJ2-2, with 7 bases that match TRBD2. Read sequence stops 3 residues before the CDR3 end, and the germline J gene provides the missing end. This CDR3 spans 14 amino acids. Germline CDR1 is MRHNA and CDR2 is SNTAGT. The junction had 0 bases not matched to a gene; V was cut back by 2 bases and J by 3 bases.

Details on this clone: Read data end 3 residues before the CDR3 end; the end is taken from the germline J gene. This chain connects TRBV9 to TRBJ2-5; D call uncertain. The CDR3 has 12 residues. The germline V gene encodes CDR1 SGDLS and CDR2 YYNGEE. V lost 3 bases, J lost 1 base, and 4 bases lay in between. The sequenced CDR3 bases are TGTGCCAGCAGCGCCTTCCAAGAGACC. This sequence encodes CASSAFQET. The full CDR3 protein is CASSAFQETQYF.

A word on this clone: The sequenced fragment ends 3 residues before the CDR3 boundary, so the rest is inferred from the germline J gene. J is TRBJ2-5 and V is TRBV6-1; TRBD1 matches at 7 bases. CDR1 MNHNS and CDR2 SASEGT come from the germline V gene. The CDR3 covers 15 residues. V was clipped by 4 bases and J by 3 bases; unmatched bases: 8. The part of the CDR3 DNA that was read is TGTGCCAGCAGTGGAGGACAGGTTAGGGAAGAGACC. Its translation: CASSGGQVREET. The complete CDR3 protein is CASSGGQVREETQYF.

To note about this clone: The read stops 3 residues short of the end of the CDR3; the missing end is completed from the germline J gene. The V and J genes are TRBV29-1 and TRBJ2-7; 8 positions agree with TRBD1. Germline trimming cut 4 bases from V and 2 bases from J; bases unmatched to any gene: 4. Germline lookup yields CDR1 SQVTM and CDR2 ANQGSEA. This CDR3 has 13 residues. The covered CDR3 bases are TGCAGCGTTGGACAGGGGTTTCCCTACGAG. Translation gives CSVGQGFPYE. The full-length CDR3 reads as CSVGQGFPYEQYF.

On this clone itself: Sequencing ends 3 residues short of the CDR3 end; the germline J gene provides the rest. This chain joins TRBV15 and TRBJ2-7; D perhaps matches TRBD2 (6 bases). The V gene's germline CDR1 is LNHNV and CDR2 YYDKDF (reference sequence). V was shortened by 2 bases and J by 3 bases, with 23 bases between the two germline ends. This CDR3 contains 18 residues. CDR3 amino acids: CATSRSLGGTWEGYEQYF. The DNA read from the CDR3 is TGTGCCACCAGCAGATCCCTCGGCGGGACTTGGGAAGGCTACGAG.

On this clone itself: The sequenced fragment ends 3 residues before the CDR3 boundary, so the rest is inferred from the germline J gene. V and J are TRBV11-2 and TRBJ2-7; TRBD2 is a possible D gene (6 bases). The CDR3 runs to 14 residues. In germline, CDR1 is SGHAT, CDR2 FQNNGV. V was clipped by 5 bases and J by 2 bases, with 13 bases between them. CDR3 bases read: TGTGCCAGCAGCGGGGACTTGAAGACCTACGAG. It specifies CASSGDLKTYE. The whole CDR3 region reads CASSGDLKTYEQYF.

About this clone itself: Read data end 3 residues before the CDR3 end; the end is taken from the germline J gene. The chain links TRBV7-3 to TRBJ1-3, with 7 bases lining up with TRBD1. With V trimmed by 9 bases and J by 1 base, 12 bases remained unmatched. The CDR3 loop spans 16 amino acids. The V gene's germline CDR1 is SGHTA and CDR2 FQGTGA. The CDR3 region is CARGRGTVRSGNTIYF. CDR3 DNA (partial): TGTGCCAGGGGGAGGGGGACAGTTAGATCTGGAAACACC.

As concerns this clone: The read ends 3 residues early relative to the CDR3; the germline J gene fills the gap. The chain links TRBV10-3 to TRBJ1-5, with D possibly being TRBD1 (5 bases). CDR1 and CDR2 from the germline V gene are ENHRY and SYGVKD. Trimming stripped 2 bases from V and 0 bases from J, with 8 bases between. CDR3 length equals 15 residues. The CDR3 sequence: CAISEGHNSNQPQHF. The DNA read from the CDR3 is TGTGCCATCAGTGAGGGACACAATAGCAATCAGCCC.

With regard to this clone: The read is 3 residues too short to cover the CDR3 end, so that end is filled in from the germline J gene. The chain combines TRBV5-1 with TRBJ2-5, with TRBD2 matching over 12 bases. Germline V gives CDR1 SGHRS, CDR2 YFSETQ. The length of the CDR3 is 15 residues. Unmatched junction bases numbered 1, after V lost 1 base and J lost 3 bases. CDR3 DNA (partial): TGCGCCAGCAGCTTGACTAGCGGGGGGAAAGAGACC. It codes for CASSLTSGGKET. The complete CDR3 reads CASSLTSGGKETQYF.